The clone carrying this T cell receptor (beta chain) was observed once. The data were produced by immunoSEQ multiplex PCR, yet TCRdb's version contains in-frame clones alone and is incomplete. The sample shows about 190,000 clones, roughly nine tenths of them seen only once. Germline CDR1 DFQATT, CDR2 SNEGSKA (reference sequence). The CDR3 consists of 15 residues. Trimming removed 3 bases from V and 4 bases from J; junction bases left unmatched: 12. This entry belongs to a study of control samples from healthy donors and cancer patients. The sequenced sample consisted of blood. The V gene is TRBV20-1, the J gene TRBJ2-7; 7 positions match TRBD2. The receptor's source is a man aged 30-40 years in good health. Here the CDR3 DNA reads TGCAGTGCTAGTTTGGCGGGGAGGGAGGCATACGAGCAGTACTTC. This translates into CSASLAGREAYEQYF.